Sequencing of this TCR beta chain was carried out in a study of T cell responses to AZD1222 COVID-19 vaccine. Overall study findings and caveats: Distributed over spike, vaccine-associated CD4 TCRs predominated at 160-218 and 743-854. Nearly half of spike-specific TCRs reportedly target unmutated variant regions. Clonal diversity was possibly underestimated; the donors were predominantly white British and more often female.

On this clone: Its antigen remains unknown.

Measured with immunoSEQ multiplex PCR; TCRdb has only the in-frame clones, and not every one. The repertoire includes 150,000 or so clones, over 75% of them detected once, and about 1.5% sits in the top ten. Looked up from germline, CDR1 is LNHDA and CDR2 is SQIVND (reference sequence). Trimming left V 5 bases short and J 4 bases short, with 15 bases between. This CDR3 has 14 residues. Specimen: peripheral blood, collected on day 0 of AZD1222 vaccination. This clonotype was obtained from an adult in good health. The chain combines TRBV19 with TRBJ2-7; no definite D call. The CDR3 is CASSLGPHRYEQYF. CDR3 coding DNA: TGTGCCAGTAGTCTTGGGCCGCACCGTTACGAGCAGTACTTC.